The 8 T cell receptor beta chains in this list originate from one sample, sequenced in a study of T cells in Graves' hyperthyroidism and ophthalmopathy. Amplification of TCR beta CDR3 regions was performed using RNA transcripts as template. Initially, a first-round RT-PCR of the TCR CDR3 employed the HTBI primer set. TCRdb processed the multiplex PCR reads anew with MiXCR; each CDR3 protein has one entry. The sample lists roughly 840,000 distinct CDR3 sequences; over 35% were seen once. Sequenced input: blood. Every receptor here comes from a man aged 18 to 35 with Graves' hyperthyroidism.

This clonotype has more than one count but fewer than ten. The chain couples TRBV7-2 to TRBJ1-2; D is unresolved. The germline gives CDR1 SGHTA, CDR2 FQGNSA. Trimming removed 2 bases at V and 0 bases at J, with 19 bases between. The CDR3 contains 18 residues. The CDR3 sequence: CASSLSLAGSPTNYGYTF. For the CDR3, the DNA is TGTGCCAGCAGCTTATCCCTCGCCGGGAGTCCAACTAACTATGGCTACACCTTC.

The rearrangement joins TRBV16 to TRBJ2-7; D may match TRBD1 or TRBD2 (5 bases each). The CDR3 has 16 residues. Trimming cost V 1 base and J 1 base, with 14 bases left between them. Germline V gene sequence: CDR1 KGHSY, CDR2 FQNENV. In DNA, the CDR3 is TGTGCCAGCAGCCAATACCGGGACGGAAATTCCTACGAGCAGTACTTC. Its translation: CASSQYRDGNSYEQYF.

This clonotype came up many times. The chain links TRBV15 to TRBJ1-6; TRBD1 might be the D (5 bases). With 6 bases removed from V and 6 bases from J, the gap between germline ends came to 9 bases. The CDR3 length is 13 residues. Germline loops: CDR1 LNHNV, CDR2 YYDKDF (reference sequence). CDR3 sequence: CATRGEINSPLHF. CDR3 nucleotides: TGTGCCACCAGAGGGGAAATTAATTCACCCCTCCACTTT.

This chain links TRBV29-1 with TRBJ2-7, with D possibly called TRBD1 or TRBD2 (5 bases each). Per the germline V gene, CDR1 is SQVTM and CDR2 is ANQGSEA. V lost 3 bases to trimming and J lost 4 bases, with 13 bases between them. The CDR3 sequence is 13 residues long. The CDR3 reads CSVEGRDPYEQYF. DNA for the CDR3: TGCAGCGTTGAGGGACGGGATCCTTACGAGCAGTACTTC.

This clonotype was detected ten times or more. This chain links TRBV10-3 with TRBJ1-1; D is uncertain. The V gene's germline CDR1 is ENHRY and CDR2 SYGVKD. The CDR3 consists of 13 residues. Deletions cut 0 bases from V and 2 bases from J, with 4 bases between. This chain's CDR3 is CAISESRNTEAFF. The CDR3 bases are TGTGCCATCAGTGAGTCCAGAAACACTGAAGCTTTCTTT.

This clonotype was counted between two and nine times. The rearrangement joins TRBV20-1 to TRBJ2-7; the match to TRBD2 covers 15 bases. The length of the CDR3 is 14 residues. V trimming: 5 bases; J trimming: 4 bases; junction bases outside the gene matches: 3. Germline V lookup: CDR1 DFQATT, CDR2 SNEGSKA (reference sequence). The DNA of the CDR3 is TGCAGTGCTGCTGGGACTAGCGGGAGGTACGAGCAGTACTTC. Translating it yields CSAAGTSGRYEQYF.

This clonotype occurred many times. This chain connects TRBV5-1 to TRBJ2-2, with D tentatively TRBD1 (5 bases). Between the trimmed V and J ends, which lost 4 bases and 3 bases, there was a span of 13 bases. Germline V gives CDR1 SGHRS, CDR2 YFSETQ. The CDR3 consists of 15 residues. CDR3 protein: CASSMDTADTGELFF. DNA of the CDR3: TGCGCCAGCAGCATGGACACCGCTGACACCGGGGAGCTGTTTTTT. Full variable domain (outside the CDR3, taken from reference TRBV5-1 and TRBJ2-2): KAGVTQTPRYLIKTRGQQVTLSCSPISGHRSVSWYQQTPGQGLQFLFEYFSETQRNKGNFPGRFSGRQFSNSRSEMNVSTLELGDSALYLCASSMDTADTGELFFGEGSRLTVL.

The chain joins TRBV6-6 to TRBJ1-5; D unresolved. V lost 6 bases and J lost 4, with 10 bases in between. The CDR3 runs to 13 residues. The germline gives CDR1 MNHNY, CDR2 SVGAGI (reference sequence). The CDR3 is CASRWTANQPQHF. The CDR3 DNA is TGTGCCAGCAGGTGGACGGCGAATCAGCCCCAGCATTTT.